The 11 T cell receptor beta chains reported below all come from one sample, sequenced in a study of blood T cell repertoires in COVID-19. Sequenced by immunoSEQ multiplex PCR; TCRdb stores in-frame clones only, minus some. This sample has roughly 3,500 clones, with less than 75% found just once. The sample comprised peripheral blood. The receptors originated from a man aged 65-85 years with active COVID-19.

The genes are TRBV4-1 and TRBJ1-4, with 7 nucleotides matching TRBD1. This CDR3 spans 15 amino acids. CDR1 MGHRA and CDR2 YSYEKL come from the germline V gene. V gave up 5 bases and J gave up 5 bases; unmatched junction bases: 8. CDR3 sequence: CASSATGSRNEKLFF. The CDR3 DNA reads as TGCGCCAGCAGCGCGACAGGGTCTAGGAATGAAAAACTGTTTTTT.

The V and J genes are TRBV7-2 and TRBJ2-1; 13 positions match TRBD2. The V segment lost 4 bases and the J segment 7 bases; nucleotides outside the gene matches: 7. CDR3 size: 16 residues. The germline CDR1 and CDR2 sequences are SGHTA and FQGNSA. This chain's CDR3 is CASSSGLAGVRNEQFF. CDR3 DNA sequence: TGTGCCAGCAGCTCCGGACTAGCGGGAGTTAGGAATGAGCAGTTCTTC.

The sample holds a few counts of this clone. The J gene is TRBJ1-2, the V gene TRBV6-5, with 7 bases that match TRBD1. Trimming cost V 6 bases and J 8 bases; bases outside gene matches: 6. This CDR3 comprises 12 residues. Germline CDR1 is MNHEY and CDR2 is SVGAGI. DNA of the CDR3: TGTGCCAGCAGCAGACAGGGTATGGGCTACACCTTC. Protein product: CASSRQGMGYTF.

As DNA, the CDR3 is TGTGCCAGCAGCTCCGGAGGGAGGTCGGGAGGCTACACCTTC. It yields the protein CASSSGGRSGGYTF. This sequence joins TRBV5-4 and TRBJ1-2; D gene uncertain. The germline gives CDR1 SGHNT, CDR2 YYREEE (reference sequence). V lost 3 bases to trimming and J lost 8 bases, with 17 bases between them. The CDR3 spans 14 residues.

The genes are TRBV24-1 and TRBJ2-7, with a weak D call TRBD1 (5 bases). CDR1 is KGHDR, CDR2 SFDVKD, per germline. Trimming left V 2 bases short and J 5 bases short, with 9 bases between. This CDR3 region has 13 residues. This CDR3 reads CATSDYKGNEQYF. CDR3 nucleotide sequence: TGTGCCACCAGTGATTATAAGGGGAACGAGCAGTACTTC.

This clone was counted between two and nine times. V gene TRBV3-1 (or the pseudogene TRBV3-2) combines with J gene TRBJ1-2; TRBD1 might be the D (6 bases). The CDR3 contains 13 residues. The V and J ends lost 5 bases and 4 bases respectively, with 11 bases between them. Germline CDR1 reads LGHDT; CDR2 reads YNNKEL (reference sequence). The CDR3 sequence: CASSGTGTYGYTF. The CDR3 region has the DNA TGTGCCAGCAGCGGAACAGGGACCTATGGCTACACCTTC.

V is TRBV18 and J is TRBJ2-7; 9 nucleotides align to TRBD1. Germline V gene lookup returns CDR1 KGHSH and CDR2 LQKENI. The CDR3 totals 15 residues. Germline trimming cut 1 base from V and 3 bases from J; bases unmatched to any gene: 4. CDR3 sequence (DNA): TGTGCCAGCTCACCACGGGACAGGGAGGGCTACGAGCAGTACTTC. This translates into CASSPRDREGYEQYF.

The V gene is TRBV19, the J gene TRBJ1-6, with TRBD1 as a possible D gene (5 bases). Trimming pared 8 bases from V and 0 bases from J, leaving 14 bases between. The CDR3 contains 16 residues. CDR1 and CDR2 (germline): LNHDA, SQIVND (reference sequence). CDR3 in amino acids: CASLDNPSSYNSPLHF. CDR3 DNA sequence: TGTGCCAGTCTGGACAACCCGAGCTCCTATAATTCACCCCTCCACTTT.

The rearrangement uses TRBV18 and TRBJ2-5, with 10 bases lining up with TRBD2. Per germline, CDR1 KGHSH and CDR2 LQKENI. The CDR3 loop spans 15 amino acids. The V segment lost 4 bases and the J segment 1 base; nucleotides outside the gene matches: 3. As DNA, the CDR3 is TGTGCCAGCTCACGTAGCGGGGGGACCCAAGAGACCCAGTACTTC. This codes for CASSRSGGTQETQYF.

This clone is labeled medium-sized. This chain uses TRBV30 with TRBJ2-1, with 8 nucleotides matching TRBD1. The germline V gene encodes CDR1 GTSNPN and CDR2 SVGIG (reference sequence). V lost 3 bases, J lost 7 bases, and 8 bases stayed unmatched. The CDR3 totals 14 residues. CDR3 loop: CAWSKDRARNEQFF. The CDR3 bases are TGTGCCTGGAGCAAGGACAGGGCTAGGAATGAGCAGTTCTTC.

This clone is categorized as medium-sized (0.01 to 0.1%). The chain recombines TRBV5-1 with TRBJ2-7; D may be TRBD1 (5 bases). In germline, CDR1 is SGHRS, CDR2 YFSETQ. This CDR3 has 13 residues. Trimming took 0 bases from V and 5 from J, leaving 9 bases between them. The CDR3 sequence is CASSLEQVHEQYF. CDR3 bases: TGCGCCAGCAGCTTGGAACAGGTCCACGAGCAGTACTTC.